This TCR beta chain emerged from a study of T cells after yellow fever vaccination. Researchers made TCR cDNA using 5'RACE template switching, and this step added a universal primer site and UMIs. In TCRdb, the 5' RACE reads were re-called with MiXCR into one record per CDR3 protein. The data show about 170,000 distinct CDR3 sequences, around 10% seen once. V was shortened by 2 bases and J by 4 bases, with 14 bases between the two germline ends. The CDR3 has 15 amino acids. Germline CDR1 MNHEY, CDR2 SVGEGT. The source is a young man who received the YFV17D yellow fever vaccine. The sequenced sample was CD8+ T cells sorted from PBMCs, obtained 15 days after the yellow fever booster vaccination. J is TRBJ1-1 and V is TRBV6-2 or TRBV6-3; TRBD1 is a possible D gene (5 bases). CDR3 loop: CASSYGDGWGTEAFF. CDR3 DNA sequence: TGTGCCAGCAGTTACGGGGACGGGTGGGGCACTGAAGCTTTCTTT.